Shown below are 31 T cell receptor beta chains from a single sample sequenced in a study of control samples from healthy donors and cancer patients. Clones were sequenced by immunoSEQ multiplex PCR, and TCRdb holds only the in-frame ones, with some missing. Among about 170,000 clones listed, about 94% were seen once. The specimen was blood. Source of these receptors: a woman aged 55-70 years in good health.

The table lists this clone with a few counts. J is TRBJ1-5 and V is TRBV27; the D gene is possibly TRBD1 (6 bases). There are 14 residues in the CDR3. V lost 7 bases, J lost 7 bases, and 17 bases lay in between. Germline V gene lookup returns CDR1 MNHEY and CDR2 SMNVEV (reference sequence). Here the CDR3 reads CASKPNRDGQPQHF. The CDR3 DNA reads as TGTGCCAGCAAACCCAACAGGGACGGACAGCCCCAGCATTTT.

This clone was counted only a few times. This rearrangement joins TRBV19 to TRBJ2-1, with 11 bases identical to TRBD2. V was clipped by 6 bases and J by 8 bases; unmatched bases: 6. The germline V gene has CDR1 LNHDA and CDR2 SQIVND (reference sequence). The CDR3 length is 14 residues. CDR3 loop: CASSLAGGLDEQFF. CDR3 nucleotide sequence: TGTGCCAGTAGCTTAGCGGGGGGGCTCGATGAGCAGTTCTTC.

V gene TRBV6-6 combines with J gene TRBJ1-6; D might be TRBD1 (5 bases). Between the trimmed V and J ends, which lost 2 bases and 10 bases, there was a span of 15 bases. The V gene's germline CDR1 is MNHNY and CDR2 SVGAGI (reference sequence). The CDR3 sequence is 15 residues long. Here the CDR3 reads CASSYGPPGDSPLHF. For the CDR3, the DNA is TGTGCCAGCAGTTACGGTCCTCCGGGGGACTCACCCCTCCACTTT.

The CDR3 sequence is CASSPRRETQYF. CDR3 bases: TGTGCCAGCAGTCCGCGACGGGAGACGCAGTATTTT. The V and J genes are TRBV3-1 (or the pseudogene TRBV3-2) and TRBJ2-3; TRBD2 is a possible D gene (6 bases). Germline V CDR1 and CDR2: LGHDT, YNNKEL (reference sequence). Between the trimmed V and J ends, which lost 6 bases and 9 bases, there was a span of 13 bases. CDR3 length equals 12 residues.

The CDR3 DNA reads as TGCGCCAGCAGCCAAGAAAGGAATCAGCCCCAGCATTTT. It encodes CASSQERNQPQHF. This chain links TRBV4-1 with TRBJ1-5; D remains unclear. Germline V CDR1 and CDR2: MGHRA, YSYEKL. This CDR3 spans 13 amino acids. The V and J ends lost 0 bases and 4 bases respectively, with 4 bases between them.

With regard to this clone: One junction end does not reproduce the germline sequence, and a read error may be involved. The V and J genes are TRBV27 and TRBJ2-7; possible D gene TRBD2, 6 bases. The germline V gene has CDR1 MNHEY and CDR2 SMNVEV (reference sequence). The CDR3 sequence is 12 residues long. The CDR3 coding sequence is TGTGTCAGCCGGAGGGGCAGTTACGAGCAGTACTTC. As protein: CVSRRGSYEQYF.

CDR3 sequence reads: CASSIVVSRELFF. The CDR3 bases are TGTGCCAGTAGTATAGTAGTTTCTCGGGAGCTGTTTTTT. The V call is TRBV19, the J call TRBJ2-2, with D unclear. This CDR3 comprises 13 residues. With 1 base removed from V and 9 bases from J, the gap between germline ends came to 9 bases. Germline lookup yields CDR1 LNHDA and CDR2 SQIVND (reference sequence).

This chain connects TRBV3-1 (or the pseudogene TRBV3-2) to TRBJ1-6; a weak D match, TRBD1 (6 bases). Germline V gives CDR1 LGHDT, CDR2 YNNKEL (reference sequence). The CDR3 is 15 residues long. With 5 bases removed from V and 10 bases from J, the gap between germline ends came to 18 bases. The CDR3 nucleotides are TGTGCCAGCAGCACATGGGGACAAGTCAGGTCACCCCTCCACTTT. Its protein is CASSTWGQVRSPLHF.

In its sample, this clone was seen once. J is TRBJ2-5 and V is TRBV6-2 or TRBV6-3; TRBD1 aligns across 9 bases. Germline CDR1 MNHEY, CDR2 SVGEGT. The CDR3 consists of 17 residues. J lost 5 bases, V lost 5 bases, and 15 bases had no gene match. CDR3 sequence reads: CASSPRAGQGNWETQYF. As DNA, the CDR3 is TGTGCCAGCAGTCCAAGGGCGGGACAGGGAAATTGGGAGACCCAGTACTTC.

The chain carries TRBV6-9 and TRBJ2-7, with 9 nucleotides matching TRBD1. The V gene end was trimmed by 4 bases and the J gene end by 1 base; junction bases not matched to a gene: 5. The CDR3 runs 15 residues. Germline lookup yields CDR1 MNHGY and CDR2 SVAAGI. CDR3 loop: CASSFMGQGSYEQYF. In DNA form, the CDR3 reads TGTGCCAGCAGTTTTATGGGACAGGGATCCTACGAGCAGTACTTC.

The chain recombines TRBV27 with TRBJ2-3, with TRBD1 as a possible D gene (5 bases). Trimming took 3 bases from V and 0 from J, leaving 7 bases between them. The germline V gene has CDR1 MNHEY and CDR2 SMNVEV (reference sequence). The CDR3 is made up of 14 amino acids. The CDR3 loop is CASSFYRSTDTQYF. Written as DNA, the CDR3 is TGTGCCAGCAGTTTCTACAGGAGCACAGATACGCAGTATTTT.

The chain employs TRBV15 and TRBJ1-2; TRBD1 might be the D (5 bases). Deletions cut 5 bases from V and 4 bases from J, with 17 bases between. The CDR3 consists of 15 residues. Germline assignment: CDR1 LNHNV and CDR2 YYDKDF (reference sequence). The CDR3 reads CATSLDVRGRYGYTF. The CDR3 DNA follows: TGTGCCACCAGCCTCGACGTTAGGGGCCGCTATGGCTACACCTTC.

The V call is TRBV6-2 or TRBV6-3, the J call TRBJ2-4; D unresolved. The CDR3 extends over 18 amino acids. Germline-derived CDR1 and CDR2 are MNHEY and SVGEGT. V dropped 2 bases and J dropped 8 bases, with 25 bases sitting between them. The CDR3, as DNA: TGTGCCAGCAGTTACCCCAGATCTGGGGTTAGGGTTTTAGACATTCAGTACTTC. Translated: CASSYPRSGVRVLDIQYF.

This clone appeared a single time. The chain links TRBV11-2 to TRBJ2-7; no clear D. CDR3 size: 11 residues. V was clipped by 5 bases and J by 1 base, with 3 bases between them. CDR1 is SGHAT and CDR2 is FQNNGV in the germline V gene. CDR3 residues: CASSVSYEQYF. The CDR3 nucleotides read TGTGCCAGCAGCGTTTCCTACGAGCAGTACTTC.

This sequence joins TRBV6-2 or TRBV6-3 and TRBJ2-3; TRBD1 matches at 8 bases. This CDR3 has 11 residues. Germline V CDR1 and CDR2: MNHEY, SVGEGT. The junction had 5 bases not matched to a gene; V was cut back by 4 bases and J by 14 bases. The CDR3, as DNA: TGTGCCAGCAGTTCGCAGGGGGCTGGGTATTTT. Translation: CASSSQGAGYF.

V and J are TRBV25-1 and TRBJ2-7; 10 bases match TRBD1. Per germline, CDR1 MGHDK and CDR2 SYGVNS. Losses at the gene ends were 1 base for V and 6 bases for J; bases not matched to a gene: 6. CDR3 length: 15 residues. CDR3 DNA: TGTGCCAGCAGTGAATCGACAGGGGGCTATCCCGAGCAGTACTTC. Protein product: CASSESTGGYPEQYF.

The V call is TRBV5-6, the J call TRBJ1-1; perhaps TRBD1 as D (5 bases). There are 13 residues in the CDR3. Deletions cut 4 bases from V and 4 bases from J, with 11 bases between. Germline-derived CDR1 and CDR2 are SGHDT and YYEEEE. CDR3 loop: CASSGGWRTEAFF. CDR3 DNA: TGTGCCAGCAGCGGGGGGTGGCGCACTGAAGCTTTCTTT.

This CDR3 reads CASSPRTTSSYNSPLHF. Written as DNA, the CDR3 is TGTGCCAGCTCACCACGGACAACAAGCTCCTATAATTCACCCCTCCACTTT. The V and J genes are TRBV18 and TRBJ1-6; D may be TRBD1 (5 bases). Trimming stripped 1 base from V and 0 bases from J, with 10 bases between. The CDR3 is 17 amino acids. CDR1 and CDR2 (germline): KGHSH, LQKENI.

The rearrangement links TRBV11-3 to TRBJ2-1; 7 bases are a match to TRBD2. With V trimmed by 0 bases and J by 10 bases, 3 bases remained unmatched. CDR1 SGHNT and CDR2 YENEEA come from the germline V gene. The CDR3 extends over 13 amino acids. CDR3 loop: CASSLDLGGEQFF. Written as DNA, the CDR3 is TGTGCCAGCAGCTTAGATCTGGGGGGGGAGCAGTTCTTC.

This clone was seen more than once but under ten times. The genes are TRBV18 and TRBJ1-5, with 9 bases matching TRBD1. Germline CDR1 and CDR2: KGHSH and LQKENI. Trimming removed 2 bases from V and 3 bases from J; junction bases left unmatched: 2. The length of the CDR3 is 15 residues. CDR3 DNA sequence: TGTGCCAGCTCACCAGGGACAGGGCTCAATCAGCCCCAGCATTTT. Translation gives CASSPGTGLNQPQHF.

The CDR3 sequence: CASSTRTANTEAFF. The CDR3 DNA sequence: TGCGCCAGCAGCACTAGGACAGCGAACACTGAAGCTTTCTTT. The chain combines TRBV5-1 with TRBJ1-1; D might be TRBD1 (6 bases). Looked up from germline, CDR1 is SGHRS and CDR2 is YFSETQ. The CDR3 runs to 14 residues. Trimming took off 4 bases at V and 1 base at J, with 11 bases between the two ends.

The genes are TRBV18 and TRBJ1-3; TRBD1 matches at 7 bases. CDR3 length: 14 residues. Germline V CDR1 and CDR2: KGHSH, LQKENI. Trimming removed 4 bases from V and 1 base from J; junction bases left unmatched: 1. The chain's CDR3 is CASSQGASGNTIYF. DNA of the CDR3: TGTGCCAGCTCACAGGGGGCGTCTGGAAACACCATATATTTT.

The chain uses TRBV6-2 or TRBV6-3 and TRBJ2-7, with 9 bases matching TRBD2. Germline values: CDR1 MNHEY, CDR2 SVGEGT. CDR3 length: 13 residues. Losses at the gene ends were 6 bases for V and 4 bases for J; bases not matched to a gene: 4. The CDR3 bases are TGTGCCAGCAGCCTAGCGGGGACATACGAGCAGTACTTC. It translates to CASSLAGTYEQYF.

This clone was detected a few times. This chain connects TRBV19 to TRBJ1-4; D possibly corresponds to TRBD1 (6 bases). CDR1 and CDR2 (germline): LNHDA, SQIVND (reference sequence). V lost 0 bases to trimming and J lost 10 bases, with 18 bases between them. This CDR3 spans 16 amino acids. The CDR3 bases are TGTGCCAGTAGTATAGATTCGCACAGGGTTGGTGGAAAACTGTTTTTT. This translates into CASSIDSHRVGGKLFF.

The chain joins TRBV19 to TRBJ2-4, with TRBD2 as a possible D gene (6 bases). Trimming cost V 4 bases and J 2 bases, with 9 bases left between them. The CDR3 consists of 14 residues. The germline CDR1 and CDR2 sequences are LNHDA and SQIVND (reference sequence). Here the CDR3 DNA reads TGTGCCAGTAGTACGGGAGCGTCCAAAAACATTCAGTACTTC. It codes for CASSTGASKNIQYF. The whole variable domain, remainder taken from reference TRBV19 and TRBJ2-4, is DGGITQSPKYLFRKEGQNVTLSCEQNLNHDAMYWYRQDPGQGLRLIYYSQIVNDFQKGDIAEGYSVSREKKESFPLTVTSAQKNPTAFYLCASSTGASKNIQYFGAGTRLSVL.

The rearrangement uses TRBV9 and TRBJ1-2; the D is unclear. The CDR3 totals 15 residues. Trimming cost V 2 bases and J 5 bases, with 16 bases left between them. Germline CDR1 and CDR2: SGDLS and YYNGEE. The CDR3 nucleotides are TGTGCCAGCAGCGTTACCGGCGGATGGAATTATGGCTACACCTTC. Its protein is CASSVTGGWNYGYTF. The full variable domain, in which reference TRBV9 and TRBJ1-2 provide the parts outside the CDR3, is DSGVTQTPKHLITATGQRVTLRCSPRSGDLSVYWYQQSLDQGLQFLIQYYNGEERAKGNILERFSAQQFPDLHSELNLSSLELGDSALYFCASSVTGGWNYGYTFGSGTRLTVV.

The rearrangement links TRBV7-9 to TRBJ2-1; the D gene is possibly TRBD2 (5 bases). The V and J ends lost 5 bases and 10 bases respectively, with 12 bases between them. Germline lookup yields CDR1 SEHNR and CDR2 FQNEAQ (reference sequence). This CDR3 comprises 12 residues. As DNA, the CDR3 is TGTGCCAGCAGCCCGAGGGCACCAGAGCAGTTCTTC. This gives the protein CASSPRAPEQFF. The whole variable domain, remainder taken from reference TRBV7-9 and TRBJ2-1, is DTGVSQNPRHKITKRGQNVTFRCDPISEHNRLYWYRQTLGQGPEFLTYFQNEAQLEKSRLLSDRFSAERPKGSFSTLEIQRTEQGDSAMYLCASSPRAPEQFFGPGTRLTVL.

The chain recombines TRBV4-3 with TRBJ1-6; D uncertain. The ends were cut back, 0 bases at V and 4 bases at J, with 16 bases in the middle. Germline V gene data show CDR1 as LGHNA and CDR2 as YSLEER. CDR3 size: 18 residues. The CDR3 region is CASSQEGEAGGYNSPLHF. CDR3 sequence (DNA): TGCGCCAGCAGCCAAGAAGGAGAGGCAGGAGGGTATAATTCACCCCTCCACTTT.

CDR3 in DNA: TGTGCCATCAGTGCCCGTAACGGGGAGCTGTTTTTT. This encodes CAISARNGELFF. The chain carries TRBV10-3 and TRBJ2-2, with D unresolved. Germline V gives CDR1 ENHRY, CDR2 SYGVKD. The CDR3 extends over 12 amino acids. The ends were cut back, 4 bases at V and 7 bases at J, with 7 bases in the middle.

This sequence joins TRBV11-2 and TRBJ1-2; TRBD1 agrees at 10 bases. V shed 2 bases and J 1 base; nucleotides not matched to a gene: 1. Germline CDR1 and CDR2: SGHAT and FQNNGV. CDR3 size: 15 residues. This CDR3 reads CASSLRTGGNYGYTF. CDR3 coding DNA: TGTGCCAGCAGCTTAAGGACAGGGGGTAACTATGGCTACACCTTC.

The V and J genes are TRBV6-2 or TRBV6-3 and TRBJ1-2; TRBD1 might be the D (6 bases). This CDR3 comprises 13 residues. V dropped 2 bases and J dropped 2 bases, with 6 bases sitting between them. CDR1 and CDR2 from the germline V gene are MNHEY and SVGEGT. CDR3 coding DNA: TGTGCCAGCAGTTACGACAGGAACTATGGCTACACCTTC. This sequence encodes CASSYDRNYGYTF.